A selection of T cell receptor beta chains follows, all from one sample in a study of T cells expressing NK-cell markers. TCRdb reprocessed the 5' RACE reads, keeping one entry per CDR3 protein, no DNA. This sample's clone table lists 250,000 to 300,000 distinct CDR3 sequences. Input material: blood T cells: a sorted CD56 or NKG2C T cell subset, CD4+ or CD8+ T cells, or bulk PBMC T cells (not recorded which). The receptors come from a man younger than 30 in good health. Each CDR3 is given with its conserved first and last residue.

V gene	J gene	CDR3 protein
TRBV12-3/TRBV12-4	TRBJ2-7	CASSLRTIYEQYF
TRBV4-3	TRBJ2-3	CASSQDPTSGFTDTQYF
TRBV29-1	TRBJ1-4	CSVKPTGATNEKLFF
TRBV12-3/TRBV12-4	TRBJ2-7	CASSRSGTASYEQYF
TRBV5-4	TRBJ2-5	CASSRDETGEETQYF
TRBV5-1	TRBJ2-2	CASSLSASDTGELFF
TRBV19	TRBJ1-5	CASSIESGDQPQHF
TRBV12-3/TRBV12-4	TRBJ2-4	CASSSLKTKNIQYF
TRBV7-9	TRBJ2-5	CASSKSGRGETQYF
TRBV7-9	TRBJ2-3	CASSPPRHDTQYF
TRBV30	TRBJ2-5	CALRKADRPQETQYF
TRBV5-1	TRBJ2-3	CASSQITTSVLGDTQYF
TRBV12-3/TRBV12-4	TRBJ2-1	CASSLRGRDPNEQFF
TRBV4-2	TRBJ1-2	CASSPVGGRANYGYTF
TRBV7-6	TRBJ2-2	CASSPPGVPGELFF
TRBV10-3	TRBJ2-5	CAISESRRGRAGETQYF
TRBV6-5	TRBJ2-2	CASSYSDPGGTGELFF
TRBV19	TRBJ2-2	CASRSGSLTGELFF
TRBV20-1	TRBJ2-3	CSARVDHTDTQYF
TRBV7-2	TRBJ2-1	CASSLVPLPSYNEQFF
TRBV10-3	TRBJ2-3	CAITSMKGQNTDTQYF
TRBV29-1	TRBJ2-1	CSVHRQATYNEQFF
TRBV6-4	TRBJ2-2	CASSDSKAGLHTGELFF
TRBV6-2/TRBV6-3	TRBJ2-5	CASSYVQQETQYF
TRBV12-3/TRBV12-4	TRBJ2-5	CASSFGGGPKTQYF
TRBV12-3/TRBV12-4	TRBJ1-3	CAGHRDSGGNTIYF
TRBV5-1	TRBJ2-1	CASSSPGQNYNEQFF
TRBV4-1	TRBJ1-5	CASSQVERQGNQPQHF